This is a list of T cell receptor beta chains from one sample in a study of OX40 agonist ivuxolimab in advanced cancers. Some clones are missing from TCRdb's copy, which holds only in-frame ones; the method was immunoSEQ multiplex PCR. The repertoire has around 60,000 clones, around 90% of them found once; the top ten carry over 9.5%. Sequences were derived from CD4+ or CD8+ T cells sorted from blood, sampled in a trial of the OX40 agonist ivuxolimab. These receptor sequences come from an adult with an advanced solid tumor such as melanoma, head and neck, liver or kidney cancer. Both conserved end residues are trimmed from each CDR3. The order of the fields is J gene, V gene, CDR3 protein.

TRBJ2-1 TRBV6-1 ASSERLAGGIPYNEQF
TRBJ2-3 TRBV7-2 ASRLAGGPDTQY
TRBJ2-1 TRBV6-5 ASSHGTSVYNEQF
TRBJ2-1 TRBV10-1 ASSKGTRSINEQF
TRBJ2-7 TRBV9 ASSVGAGGFLEQY
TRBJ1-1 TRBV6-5 ASSLTGSTEAF
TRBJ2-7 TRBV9 ASSTRQGEQY
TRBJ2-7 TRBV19 ASSPPGLAYEQY
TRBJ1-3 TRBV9 ASSASEYLSGNTIY
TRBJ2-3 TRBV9 ASSDTSGRGASTDTQY
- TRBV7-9 ASSFLGFSGEQY
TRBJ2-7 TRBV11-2 ASSPAAGRKSYEQY
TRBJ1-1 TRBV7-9 ASSLVRGANTEAF
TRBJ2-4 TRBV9 ASSVGDGLVQNIQY
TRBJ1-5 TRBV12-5 ASGLGQNNQPQH
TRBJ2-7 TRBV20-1 SAREVYEQY
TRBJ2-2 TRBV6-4 ASSDVDTGELF
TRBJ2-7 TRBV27 ASSLAGPSYEQY
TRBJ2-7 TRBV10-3 AISVTRGRYEQY
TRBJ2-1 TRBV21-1 ASSRAESYNEQF
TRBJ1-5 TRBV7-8 ASSTVTNSNQPQH
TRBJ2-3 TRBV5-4 ASSTGTAITDTQY
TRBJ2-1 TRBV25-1 ASSDFLLRDMNEQF
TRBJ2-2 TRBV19 ASSIDRARTGELF
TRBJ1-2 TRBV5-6 ASSLGSRGSLYGYT
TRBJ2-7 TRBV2 ASSEAGGPGEQY
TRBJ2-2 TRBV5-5 ASSMVLTVGELF
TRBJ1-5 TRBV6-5 ASRLYPTSQPQH
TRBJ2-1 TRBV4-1 ASSQEQGSYNEQF
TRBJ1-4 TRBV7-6 ASSLARQPKRGEKLF
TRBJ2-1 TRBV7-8 ASSSRTPRVDEQF
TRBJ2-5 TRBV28 ASSSGMRGETQY
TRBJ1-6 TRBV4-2 ASSQDIGTANSPLH
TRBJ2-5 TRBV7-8 ASSLGRVQETQY
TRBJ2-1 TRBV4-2 ASSQETSASSYNEQF
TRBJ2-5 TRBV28 ASTSSGGETQY
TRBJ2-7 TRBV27 ASSLEATGTGGPRGEQY
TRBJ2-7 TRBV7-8 ASSFDRGPYEQY
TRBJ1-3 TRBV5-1 ASTETNPRGNTIY
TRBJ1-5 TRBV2 ASTAWGILYSNQPQH
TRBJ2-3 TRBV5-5 ASSTNDLTSGITDTQY
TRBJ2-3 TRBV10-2 ASSEVGGLAVTDTQY
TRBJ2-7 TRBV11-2 ASSLDRGHEQY
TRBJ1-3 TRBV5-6 ASSLAGGYSGNTIY
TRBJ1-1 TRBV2 ASSGGEGIGWGTEAF
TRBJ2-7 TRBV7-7 ASSPWVGDYEQY
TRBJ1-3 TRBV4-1 ASSQEVFSGNTIY
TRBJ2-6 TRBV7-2 ASSLVWGSGANVLT
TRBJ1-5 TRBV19 ASSDTGGGGQPQH
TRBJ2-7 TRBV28 ASSPFAGVRGLADYEQY
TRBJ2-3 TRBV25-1 ASSETLASAQY
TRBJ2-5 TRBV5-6 ASSLGQATQETQY
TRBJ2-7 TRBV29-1 SVLGLAGGPDYEQY